The rows below give T cell receptor beta chains drawn from one sample of a study of T cells in Graves' hyperthyroidism and ophthalmopathy. TCRdb passed the multiplex PCR reads through MiXCR, listing each CDR3 protein once. Among around 520,000 distinct CDR3 sequences listed, about an eighth were seen once. Source material: blood. These TCRs come from a young woman with Graves' hyperthyroidism. Each CDR3 is given with its conserved first and last residue. The order of the fields is J gene, D gene, clone size, V gene, CDR3 length, CDR3 protein, CDR3 DNA. The D gene is left open where the match is weak. Expanded clones get a size class; other rows say once, few or many, or leave the size out.

J: TRBJ1-5
D: .
size: many
V: TRBV6-1
length: 15
CDR3: CASSLSARPNQPQHF
DNA: TGTGCCAGCAGTCTATCCGCACGGCCCAATCAGCCCCAGCATTTT

J: TRBJ1-5
D: .
size: many
V: TRBV12-3/TRBV12-4
length: 15
CDR3: CASSFTYGLNQPQHF
DNA: TGTGCCAGCAGTTTCACGTACGGACTCAATCAGCCCCAGCATTTT

J: TRBJ1-5
D: .
size: many
V: TRBV5-1
length: 14
CDR3: CASSTGGGNQPQHF
DNA: TGCGCCAGCAGCACGGGGGGGGGCAATCAGCCCCAGCATTTT

J: TRBJ1-1
D: TRBD1
size: few
V: TRBV18
length: 17
CDR3: CASSRNGPGGANTEAFF
DNA: TGTGCCAGCTCACGGAACGGGCCAGGGGGCGCGAACACTGAAGCTTTCTTT

J: TRBJ1-1
D: .
size: few
V: TRBV7-9
length: 13
CDR3: CASSLFVKAEAFF
DNA: TGTGCCAGCAGCTTATTTGTGAAGGCTGAAGCTTTCTTT

J: TRBJ2-7
D: .
size: .
V: TRBV12-3/TRBV12-4
length: 18
CDR3: CASSPRTNQGRSAYEQYF
DNA: TGTGCCAGCAGCCCTCGGACGAACCAGGGGAGATCGGCGTACGAGCAGTACTTC

J: TRBJ1-6
D: .
size: many
V: TRBV30
length: 13
CDR3: CAVGRGSQSPLHF
DNA: TGTGCCGTTGGGAGGGGAAGCCAGTCACCCCTCCACTTT

J: TRBJ1-1
D: .
size: many
V: TRBV2
length: 14
CDR3: CASSERRVNTEAFF
DNA: TGTGCCAGCAGTGAAAGGAGGGTGAACACTGAAGCTTTCTTT

J: TRBJ2-1
D: TRBD2
size: many
V: TRBV30
length: 17
CDR3: CAWSVGGGGPAYNEQFF
DNA: TGTGCCTGGAGTGTTGGGGGGGGAGGCCCAGCCTACAATGAGCAGTTCTTC

J: TRBJ1-2
D: .
size: many
V: TRBV12-5
length: 11
CDR3: CASGQGYGYTF
DNA: TGTGCTAGTGGACAGGGTTACGGCTACACCTTC

J: TRBJ1-1
D: .
size: many
V: TRBV2
length: 12
CDR3: CASSGENTEAFF
DNA: TGTGCCAGCAGTGGGGAGAACACTGAAGCTTTCTTT

J: TRBJ1-5
D: .
size: few
V: TRBV27
length: 13
CDR3: CASSFGRLKPQHF
DNA: TGTGCCAGCAGTTTTGGCAGGTTAAAGCCCCAGCATTTT

J: TRBJ2-1
D: TRBD2
size: many
V: TRBV29-1
length: 14
CDR3: CSVRGTSGFNEQFF
DNA: TGCAGCGTACGCGGGACTAGCGGGTTTAATGAGCAGTTCTTC

J: TRBJ1-2
D: .
size: many
V: TRBV20-1
length: 16
CDR3: CSAAHLEAGANYGYTF
DNA: TGCAGTGCTGCGCACCTGGAAGCGGGAGCTAACTATGGCTACACCTTC